A selection of T cell receptor beta chains follows, all from one sample in a study of blood T cells in healthy people across ages. MiXCR was run by TCRdb on the 5' RACE reads, yielding one entry per CDR3 protein. Here the sample spans 660,000 or so distinct CDR3 sequences, roughly three fifths being singletons. The sequenced material came from blood. These receptors originate from a man between 60 and 75 years old in good health. Each CDR3 is given with its conserved first and last residue. D genes are given only for firm matches. Size values are once, few and many counts, or a class for expanded clones, and some rows have none.

V	length	size	J	D	CDR3	DNA
TRBV21-1	14	NA	TRBJ2-1	NA	CASSTDIPANEQFF	TGTGCCAGCAGTACGGACATCCCGGCCAATGAGCAGTTCTTC
TRBV7-2	15	NA	TRBJ2-1	NA	CASSLRGFSCNEQFF	TGTGCCAGCAGCCTACGCGGGTTCTCCTGCAATGAGCAGTTCTTC
TRBV12-3/TRBV12-4	14	few	TRBJ1-6	NA	CASHSSSYNSPLHF	TGTGCCAGTCACAGCAGCTCCTATAATTCACCCCTCCACTTT
TRBV10-3	15	NA	TRBJ2-1	TRBD1	CAISWTGSTYNEQFF	TGTGCCATCAGTTGGACAGGGAGTACCTACAATGAGCAGTTCTTC
TRBV5-1	15	NA	TRBJ2-3	TRBD1	CASSAGTGATDTQYF	TGCGCCAGCAGCGCGGGGACAGGGGCCACAGATACGCAGTATTTT
TRBV9	14	few	TRBJ2-7	TRBD2	CASSRGLASGEQYF	TGTGCCAGCAGCAGGGGACTAGCGTCTGGCGAGCAGTACTTC
TRBV12-3/TRBV12-4	14	NA	TRBJ1-5	TRBD1	CASSPDREIAPQHF	TGTGCCAGCAGCCCAGACAGGGAAATTGCGCCCCAGCATTTT
TRBV6-4	12	NA	TRBJ2-7	NA	CASSEEGYEQYF	TGTGCCAGCAGTGAGGAGGGTTACGAGCAGTACTTC
TRBV20-1	13	few	TRBJ1-2	NA	CSARGEGSYGYTF	TGCAGTGCTAGAGGGGAAGGTAGCTATGGCTACACCTTC
TRBV20-1	15	few	TRBJ2-5	NA	CSAPRGAGTLRDQYF	TGCAGTGCCCCCCGCGGGGCGGGGACCCTGAGGGACCAGTACTTC
TRBV5-1	15	NA	TRBJ2-5	NA	CASSLSTGRQETQYF	TGCGCCAGCAGCTTGAGTACAGGGAGGCAAGAGACCCAGTACTTC
TRBV27	14	once	TRBJ1-5	NA	CASRRDIGTQPRHF	TGTGCCAGCCGCCGGGACATAGGAACTCAGCCCCGGCATTTT
TRBV6-2/TRBV6-3	15	NA	TRBJ2-1	NA	CASSYGLRLNNEQFF	TGTGCCAGCAGTTACGGGCTACGCTTAAACAATGAGCAGTTCTTC
TRBV29-1	14	few	TRBJ2-3	NA	CSVDASEDTDTQYF	TGCAGCGTTGATGCTAGCGAGGACACAGATACGCAGTATTTT
TRBV29-1	11	NA	TRBJ2-7	TRBD1	CSVGQGDEQYF	TGCAGCGTTGGACAGGGAGACGAGCAGTACTTC
TRBV3-1	15	few	TRBJ2-1	TRBD2	CASSPSGGRYNEQFF	TGTGCCAGCAGCCCTAGCGGGGGGCGCTACAATGAGCAGTTCTTC
TRBV20-1	17	once	TRBJ2-3	TRBD2	CSARESLAGARTDTQYF	TGCAGTGCTAGAGAGTCCCTAGCGGGGGCCCGCACAGATACGCAGTATTTT
TRBV5-1	16	NA	TRBJ2-1	TRBD2	CASSLEWRGGLNEQFF	TGCGCCAGCAGCTTGGAGTGGCGGGGGGGCCTAAATGAGCAGTTCTTC